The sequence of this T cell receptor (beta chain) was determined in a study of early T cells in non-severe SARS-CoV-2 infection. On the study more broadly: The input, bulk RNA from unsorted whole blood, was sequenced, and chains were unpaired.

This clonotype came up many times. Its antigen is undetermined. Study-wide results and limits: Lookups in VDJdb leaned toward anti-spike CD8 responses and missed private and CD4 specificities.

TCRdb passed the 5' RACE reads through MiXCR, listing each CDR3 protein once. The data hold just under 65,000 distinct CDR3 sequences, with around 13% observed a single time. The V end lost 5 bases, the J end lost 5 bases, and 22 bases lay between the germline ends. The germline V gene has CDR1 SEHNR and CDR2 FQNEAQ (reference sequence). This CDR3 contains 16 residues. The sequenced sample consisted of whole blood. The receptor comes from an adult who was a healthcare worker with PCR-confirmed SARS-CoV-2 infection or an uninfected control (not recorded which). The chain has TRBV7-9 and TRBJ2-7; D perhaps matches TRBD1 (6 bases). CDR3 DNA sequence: TGTGCCAGCAGCCCCTCGCCGGCAGGGGCATTTGACGAGCAGTACTTC. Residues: CASSPSPAGAFDEQYF.